The rows below give T cell receptor beta chains drawn from one sample of a study of cytomegalovirus exposure and HLA in healthy donors. Profiling relied on immunoSEQ multiplex PCR, and the TCRdb table lists in-frame clones only, not all of them. The sample gives 120,000 to 150,000 clones, about 75% of which show up once; about 3.9% is in the top ten. Sequenced sample: PBMCs. The receptors shown here come from a man between 18 and 29 years old in good health and CMV-seronegative. Each CDR3 is given with its conserved first and last residue. Each record gives: clone size, J gene, V gene, D gene, CDR3 protein, CDR3 DNA. The D gene is left open where the match is weak. Clone size, where shown, is once, few, many, or a class for clones that have expanded.

clone_size: NA; j_call: TRBJ2-1; v_call: TRBV5-1; d_call: TRBD2; cdr3_aa: CASSLGLAGGPPHEQFF; cdr3_nt: TGCGCCAGCAGCTTGGGACTAGCGGGAGGCCCCCCCCATGAGCAGTTCTTC
clone_size: NA; j_call: TRBJ1-1; v_call: TRBV5-1; d_call: NA; cdr3_aa: CASSPNRNTEAFF; cdr3_nt: TGCGCCAGCAGCCCCAATAGGAACACTGAAGCTTTCTTT
clone_size: once; j_call: TRBJ2-5; v_call: TRBV5-5; d_call: TRBD1; cdr3_aa: CASRIGQGVSLGRETQYF; cdr3_nt: TGTGCCAGCAGGATTGGACAGGGGGTTAGTCTAGGCCGAGAGACCCAGTACTTC
clone_size: NA; j_call: TRBJ1-1; v_call: TRBV9; d_call: NA; cdr3_aa: CASNRGGWTEAFF; cdr3_nt: TGTGCCAGCAACCGGGGAGGTTGGACTGAAGCTTTCTTT
clone_size: NA; j_call: TRBJ2-1; v_call: TRBV4-1; d_call: TRBD1; cdr3_aa: CASSHPGTGPNEQFF; cdr3_nt: TGCGCCAGCAGCCACCCCGGGACAGGGCCGAATGAGCAGTTCTTC
clone_size: few; j_call: TRBJ1-2; v_call: TRBV5-4; d_call: NA; cdr3_aa: CASSTGQNYGYTF; cdr3_nt: TGTGCCAGCAGCACCGGACAGAACTATGGCTACACCTTC
clone_size: NA; j_call: TRBJ2-3; v_call: TRBV7-8; d_call: NA; cdr3_aa: CASSRGMVVSTDTQYF; cdr3_nt: TGTGCCAGCAGCCGCGGGATGGTAGTGAGCACAGATACGCAGTATTTT
clone_size: NA; j_call: TRBJ2-2; v_call: TRBV11-3; d_call: NA; cdr3_aa: CASSLGGVGTGELFF; cdr3_nt: TGTGCCAGCAGCTTAGGTGGAGTCGGAACCGGGGAGCTGTTTTTT
clone_size: NA; j_call: TRBJ2-3; v_call: TRBV29-1; d_call: TRBD2; cdr3_aa: CSAGSGLDSTDTQYF; cdr3_nt: TGCAGCGCTGGATCGGGACTAGATAGCACAGATACGCAGTATTTT
clone_size: NA; j_call: TRBJ1-5; v_call: TRBV19; d_call: NA; cdr3_aa: CAISPDSSNQPQHF; cdr3_nt: TGTGCCATTTCCCCGGACAGCAGCAATCAGCCCCAGCATTTT
clone_size: NA; j_call: TRBJ2-3; v_call: TRBV20-1; d_call: NA; cdr3_aa: CSASPRDTQYF; cdr3_nt: TGCAGTGCTAGCCCCCGTGATACGCAGTATTTT
clone_size: NA; j_call: TRBJ2-5; v_call: TRBV5-1; d_call: NA; cdr3_aa: CASSLSLSGTQETQYF; cdr3_nt: TGCGCCAGCAGCTTGTCCCTTTCCGGGACTCAAGAGACCCAGTACTTC
clone_size: NA; j_call: TRBJ2-7; v_call: TRBV19; d_call: NA; cdr3_aa: CASRGGSYEQYF; cdr3_nt: TGTGCCAGTAGAGGCGGATCCTACGAGCAGTACTTC
clone_size: NA; j_call: TRBJ1-6; v_call: TRBV4-1; d_call: NA; cdr3_aa: CASSQDLASSYNSPLHF; cdr3_nt: TGCGCCAGCAGCCAAGATCTAGCGAGCTCCTATAATTCACCCCTCCACTTT
clone_size: NA; j_call: TRBJ2-7; v_call: TRBV7-9; d_call: TRBD2; cdr3_aa: CASSSPLAEDVSYEQYF; cdr3_nt: TGTGCCAGCAGCTCCCCTCTAGCGGAGGACGTCTCCTACGAGCAGTACTTC
clone_size: NA; j_call: TRBJ1-1; v_call: TRBV11-2; d_call: NA; cdr3_aa: CASSFTGYTEAFF; cdr3_nt: TGTGCCAGCAGCTTCACAGGGTACACTGAAGCTTTCTTT
clone_size: NA; j_call: TRBJ2-1; v_call: TRBV18; d_call: NA; cdr3_aa: CASSPSGLELGEQFF; cdr3_nt: TGTGCCAGCTCACCATCGGGACTCGAGCTTGGGGAGCAGTTCTTC
clone_size: NA; j_call: TRBJ1-1; v_call: TRBV5-1; d_call: TRBD1; cdr3_aa: CASSLDRGTEAFF; cdr3_nt: TGCGCCAGCAGCCTGGACAGGGGAACTGAAGCTTTCTTT
clone_size: NA; j_call: TRBJ1-1; v_call: TRBV2; d_call: NA; cdr3_aa: CASTDSTEAFF; cdr3_nt: TGTGCCAGTACAGACAGCACTGAAGCTTTCTTT
clone_size: few; j_call: TRBJ1-2; v_call: TRBV5-4; d_call: NA; cdr3_aa: CASSLLSDGYTF; cdr3_nt: TGTGCCAGCAGCTTGTTATCCGATGGCTACACCTTC
clone_size: NA; j_call: TRBJ2-7; v_call: TRBV5-4; d_call: TRBD2; cdr3_aa: CASSSGGLAGITEQYF; cdr3_nt: TGTGCCAGCAGCTCGGGGGGACTAGCGGGAATAACCGAGCAGTACTTC
clone_size: NA; j_call: TRBJ1-2; v_call: TRBV6-1; d_call: TRBD1; cdr3_aa: CASSGRDRGNYGYTF; cdr3_nt: TGTGCCAGCAGTGGCCGGGACAGGGGGAACTATGGCTACACCTTC
clone_size: NA; j_call: TRBJ2-2; v_call: TRBV27; d_call: TRBD2; cdr3_aa: CASSLLALHLVAGANTGELFF; cdr3_nt: TGTGCCAGCAGTCTCTTGGCACTCCATCTCGTAGCGGGGGCGAACACCGGGGAGCTGTTTTTT
clone_size: NA; j_call: TRBJ1-2; v_call: TRBV30; d_call: NA; cdr3_aa: CAWSPSREGYTF; cdr3_nt: TGTGCCTGGAGCCCCTCGAGAGAGGGCTACACCTTC
clone_size: few; j_call: TRBJ2-3; v_call: TRBV10-1; d_call: TRBD1; cdr3_aa: CASSRTGSTDTQYF; cdr3_nt: TGCGCCAGCAGCAGGACAGGGAGCACAGATACGCAGTATTTT
clone_size: NA; j_call: TRBJ1-2; v_call: TRBV6-1; d_call: NA; cdr3_aa: CASSPGSGAWGYTF; cdr3_nt: TGTGCCAGCAGCCCGGGGTCAGGGGCGTGGGGCTACACCTTC
clone_size: NA; j_call: TRBJ2-7; v_call: TRBV27; d_call: TRBD1; cdr3_aa: CASSIGQGGSYEQYF; cdr3_nt: TGTGCCAGCAGTATCGGACAGGGTGGGTCCTACGAGCAGTACTTC
clone_size: NA; j_call: TRBJ1-3; v_call: TRBV13; d_call: TRBD1; cdr3_aa: CASGQGGAGNTIYF; cdr3_nt: TGTGCCAGCGGACAGGGAGGCGCTGGAAACACCATATATTTT
clone_size: NA; j_call: TRBJ1-3; v_call: TRBV7-3; d_call: NA; cdr3_aa: CASSSTVVVPTIYF; cdr3_nt: TGTGCCAGCAGCTCTACGGTCGTTGTGCCCACCATATATTTT
clone_size: NA; j_call: TRBJ1-5; v_call: TRBV5-5; d_call: TRBD1; cdr3_aa: CASSRGTTGGINQPQHF; cdr3_nt: TGTGCCAGCAGCCGTGGAACCACAGGGGGTATCAATCAGCCCCAGCATTTT
clone_size: NA; j_call: TRBJ2-1; v_call: TRBV5-1; d_call: NA; cdr3_aa: CASSLADNEQFF; cdr3_nt: TGCGCCAGCAGCTTGGCCGACAATGAGCAGTTCTTC
clone_size: NA; j_call: TRBJ1-4; v_call: TRBV27; d_call: NA; cdr3_aa: CASTPRASTTNEKLFF; cdr3_nt: TGTGCCAGCACCCCGCGGGCCTCCACAACTAATGAAAAACTGTTTTTT
clone_size: once; j_call: TRBJ2-1; v_call: TRBV19; d_call: TRBD2; cdr3_aa: CASSPGLAGDNEQFF; cdr3_nt: TGTGCCAGTAGCCCGGGACTAGCGGGCGACAATGAGCAGTTCTTC
clone_size: few; j_call: TRBJ2-5; v_call: TRBV7-3; d_call: TRBD2; cdr3_aa: CASSLTGGGGIETQYF; cdr3_nt: TGTGCCAGCAGCTTAACCGGCGGGGGGGGCATTGAGACCCAGTACTTC
clone_size: NA; j_call: TRBJ2-7; v_call: TRBV29-1; d_call: NA; cdr3_aa: CSGGDRLYEQYF; cdr3_nt: TGCAGCGGGGGGGACAGACTCTACGAGCAGTACTTC
clone_size: NA; j_call: TRBJ2-1; v_call: TRBV9; d_call: TRBD2; cdr3_aa: CASSVVAGGLNEQFF; cdr3_nt: TGTGCCAGCAGCGTAGTAGCGGGGGGGCTCAATGAGCAGTTCTTC
clone_size: NA; j_call: TRBJ2-5; v_call: TRBV6-4; d_call: NA; cdr3_aa: CASRSGRPETQYF; cdr3_nt: TGTGCCAGCAGATCAGGTAGGCCGGAGACCCAGTACTTC
clone_size: NA; j_call: TRBJ2-1; v_call: TRBV10-2; d_call: TRBD1; cdr3_aa: CASSEGTGATEQFF; cdr3_nt: TGCGCCAGCAGTGAAGGGACAGGGGCAACTGAGCAGTTCTTC
clone_size: NA; j_call: TRBJ1-4; v_call: TRBV28; d_call: NA; cdr3_aa: CASSLPAGKLFF; cdr3_nt: TGTGCCAGCAGCCTCCCCGCGGGAAAACTGTTTTTT
clone_size: NA; j_call: TRBJ1-2; v_call: TRBV5-1; d_call: TRBD1; cdr3_aa: CASSPAPGGNYGYTF; cdr3_nt: TGCGCCAGCAGCCCGGCCCCAGGGGGGAACTATGGCTACACCTTC
clone_size: once; j_call: TRBJ2-7; v_call: TRBV5-4; d_call: TRBD2; cdr3_aa: CASSSGGLAGITEQYF; cdr3_nt: TGTGCCAGCAGCTCGGGGGGACTAGCGGGAATAACCGAGCAGTACTTC